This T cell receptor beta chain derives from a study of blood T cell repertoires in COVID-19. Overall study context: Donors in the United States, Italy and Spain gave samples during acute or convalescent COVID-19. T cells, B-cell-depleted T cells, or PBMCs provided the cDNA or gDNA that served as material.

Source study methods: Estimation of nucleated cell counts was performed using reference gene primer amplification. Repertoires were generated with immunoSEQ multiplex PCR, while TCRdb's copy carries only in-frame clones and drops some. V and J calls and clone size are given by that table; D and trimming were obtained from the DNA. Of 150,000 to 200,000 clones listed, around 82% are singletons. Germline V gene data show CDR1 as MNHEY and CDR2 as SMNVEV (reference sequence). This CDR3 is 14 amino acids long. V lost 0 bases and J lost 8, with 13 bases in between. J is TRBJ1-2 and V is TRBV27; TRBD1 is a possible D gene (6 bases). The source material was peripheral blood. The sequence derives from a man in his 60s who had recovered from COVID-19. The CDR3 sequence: CASSLSSGVRGYTF. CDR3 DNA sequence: TGTGCCAGCAGTTTATCCTCAGGGGTGAGGGGCTACACCTTC.